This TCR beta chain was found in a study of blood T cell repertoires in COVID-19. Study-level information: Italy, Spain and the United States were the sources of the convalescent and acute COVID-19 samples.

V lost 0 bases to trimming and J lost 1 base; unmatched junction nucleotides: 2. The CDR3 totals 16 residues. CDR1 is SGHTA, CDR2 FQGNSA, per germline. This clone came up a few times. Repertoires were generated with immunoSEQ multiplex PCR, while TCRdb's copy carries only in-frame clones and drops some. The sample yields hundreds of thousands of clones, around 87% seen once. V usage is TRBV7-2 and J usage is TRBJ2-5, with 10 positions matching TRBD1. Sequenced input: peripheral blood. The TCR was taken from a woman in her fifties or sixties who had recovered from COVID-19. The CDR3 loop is CASSLAGQGLQETQYF. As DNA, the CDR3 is TGTGCCAGCAGCTTAGCGGGACAGGGGCTCCAAGAGACCCAGTACTTC.